Below, one T cell receptor beta chain is given with its context. Here immunoSEQ multiplex PCR was the method, and the copy in TCRdb shows in-frame clones only, minus some. The table records approximately 90,000 clones, roughly 86% of them present only once. The data are from a study of OX40 agonist ivuxolimab in advanced cancers. Across the study: Ivuxolimab, which patients received intravenously every 2 weeks, was dosed at 0.01 to 10 mg/kg.

The receptor comes from an adult with an advanced solid tumor such as melanoma, head and neck, liver or kidney cancer. Sequencing used CD4+ or CD8+ T cells sorted from blood, obtained in a trial of the OX40 agonist ivuxolimab.

The CDR3 bases are TGTGCCAGGGCTGATCGAGCGGGGGGCACAGATACGCAGTATTTT. Residues: CARADRAGGTDTQYF. This rearrangement joins TRBV7-2 to TRBJ2-3, with 8 nucleotides matching TRBD2. Germline V lookup: CDR1 SGHTA, CDR2 FQGNSA. V dropped 9 bases and J dropped 1; count of bases not matched to a gene: 9. This CDR3 is 15 amino acids long.